Listed below are T cell receptor beta chains from one sample, sequenced in a study of shared clonotypes between healthy human individuals. Clones were read by immunoSEQ multiplex PCR, and TCRdb kept only the in-frame ones, dropping some. The repertoire holds 90,000 to 100,000 clones, approximately 44% seen once, with about 15% in the top ten. Specimen: PBMCs. The receptor source for this set is a woman aged 40 to 50 in good health. Some clones in this sample may be carry-over from other donors' samples. The CDR3 runs from the conserved cysteine through the conserved F or W. D genes are given only for firm matches.

. TRBJ1-5 TRBV30 CAWSPQTYSNQPQHF
. TRBJ1-5 TRBV4-1 CASSQDLGNNQPQHF
. TRBJ1-1 TRBV30 CACEPLRGRAFF
. TRBJ2-7 TRBV5-8 CASSFRQSYEQYF
TRBD1 TRBJ2-7 TRBV18 CASSRTDRGPYEQYF
TRBD2 TRBJ2-2 TRBV30 CAWRLAGEWTGELFF
. TRBJ2-5 TRBV7-2 CASSFSNQETQYF
. TRBJ2-3 TRBV15 CATSSALALADTQYF
TRBD2 TRBJ2-1 TRBV5-1 CASSLVVAGDYEQFF
TRBD2 TRBJ2-1 TRBV7-9 CASSFRTGGGNNEQFF
. TRBJ1-4 TRBV18 CASSPGQLSNEKLFF
. TRBJ1-1 TRBV2 CASSTTVGTEAFF
. TRBJ2-7 TRBV2 CASQPQGEQYF
TRBD1 TRBJ2-7 TRBV4-2 CASSQEGGQGYEQYF
. TRBJ2-6 TRBV30 CAWSRDSGANVLTF
TRBD1 TRBJ2-1 TRBV5-1 CASSSTGQLRYNEQFF
. TRBJ1-5 TRBV19 CASSPIRDSNQPQHF
. TRBJ2-5 TRBV6-5 CASSYSMGVQETQYF
. TRBJ1-6 TRBV28 CASSKLDRENSPLHF
TRBD2 TRBJ2-2 TRBV2 CASRVSSGRAGTGETFF
. TRBJ2-7 TRBV7-2 CASSLRHFYEQYF
. TRBJ1-2 TRBV28 CASTRGVSGYTF
. TRBJ1-3 TRBV7-9 CASSLSGGNTIYF
TRBD1 TRBJ1-5 TRBV4-1 CASSWTGGDQPQHF
. TRBJ1-1 TRBV28 CASSLWKVAEAFF
. TRBJ2-7 TRBV7-9 CASSPGTNLLLEQYF
TRBD1 TRBJ2-4 TRBV28 CASRRGTGEAKNIQYF
TRBD2 TRBJ2-1 TRBV29-1 CSVVLAGRLSYNEQFF
. TRBJ2-1 TRBV5-1 CASSRNPGLQNNEQFF
TRBD2 TRBJ2-1 TRBV28 CASIALAGLYNEQFF
TRBD1 TRBJ1-2 TRBV7-9 CASSSPLPDRASGYTF
TRBD2 TRBJ2-5 TRBV7-9 CASSSGLAGGPGETQYF
. TRBJ1-3 TRBV7-9 CASSFHQGTGNTIYF
. TRBJ1-3 TRBV5-1 CASSLGTGFKGNTIYF
TRBD1 TRBJ2-5 TRBV2 CASTVGTGSFEETQYF
. TRBJ1-4 TRBV4-2 CASSPEGGGLDEKLFF
TRBD2 TRBJ2-2 TRBV29-1 CSVGTSGLNTGELFF
TRBD2 TRBJ2-7 TRBV5-1 CASSREGLAPFYEQYF
TRBD2 TRBJ2-7 TRBV7-2 CASSLTSGSAYEQYF
TRBD1 TRBJ1-1 TRBV14 CASSQTGGDSVTEAFF
TRBD1 TRBJ1-1 TRBV30 CAWSLGTGLTEAFF
TRBD2 . TRBV7-3 CASSLDSGTYEQYF
TRBD2 TRBJ2-7 TRBV5-4 CASSIGLAASYEQYF
. TRBJ1-2 TRBV28 CATENPYGYTF
. TRBJ1-6 TRBV30 CAWNDGQWSPLHF
. TRBJ2-1 TRBV18 CASSPSRTSYNEQFF
TRBD1 TRBJ2-6 TRBV10-3 CAIKGTGLSSGANVLTF
. TRBJ2-7 TRBV18 CASSPFSYEQYF